The clone carrying this T cell receptor beta chain was detected many times. Its antigen is not known. The sample comes from a study of T-cell memory formation after mild COVID-19. Study details: Most TCR clusters belonged to a single donor.

Study-level findings and limits: A second wave expanding day 15 to 37 was CD4+-biased; contracting clones were balanced. The main location of contracting CD4+ clones was CM and EM, and that of contracting CD8+ clones was EMRA. Some responding clones appeared in pre-infection memory, suggesting cross-reactive memory joined.

TCRdb analysed the 5' RACE reads with MiXCR anew, one entry per CDR3 protein. The sample lists some 40,000 distinct CDR3 sequences, 6.1% occurring once. Looked up from germline, CDR1 is SNHLY and CDR2 is FYNNEI. The CDR3 totals 12 residues. V was pared by 4 bases and J by 5 bases, with 7 bases between. This chain links TRBV2 with TRBJ2-3; D is undetermined. This TCR was sampled from an adult who had mild COVID-19 (a few samples of this study predate the infection). Cell type and time point are not known. Sequencing was performed on PBMCs or a T cell subset sorted from them (not recorded which). This CDR3 is CASSGLGDTQYF. DNA of the CDR3: TGTGCCAGCAGTGGTCTGGGAGATACGCAGTATTTT.